The present T cell receptor (beta chain) was sequenced within a study of cytomegalovirus exposure and HLA in healthy donors. A multiplex PCR was run with 60 Vbeta primers and 13 Jbeta primers. Clones were sequenced by immunoSEQ multiplex PCR, and TCRdb holds only the in-frame ones, with some missing. The sample records tens of thousands of clones, just over 70% being singletons. V shed 4 bases and J 7 bases; nucleotides not matched to a gene: 10. This CDR3 contains 14 residues. Germline V gene sequence: CDR1 MNHEY, CDR2 SVGAGI. The specimen sequenced was PBMCs. The chain uses TRBV6-5 and TRBJ2-7; TRBD1 aligns across 7 bases. This sequence was found in a man aged 60 to 69 in good health and CMV-seropositive. The CDR3 loop is CASSSQGNGEEQYF. In DNA form, the CDR3 reads TGTGCCAGCAGTTCACAGGGGAACGGGGAAGAGCAGTACTTC.